The clone carrying this T cell receptor (beta chain) occurred once. The data are from a study of blood T cell repertoires in COVID-19. The CDR3 sequence is 16 residues long. Germline V gene lookup returns CDR1 SGHDN and CDR2 FVKESK. V lost 1 base and J lost 1; bases outside the gene matches: 7. Method: immunoSEQ multiplex PCR; TCRdb's copy keeps in-frame clones and lacks some. Of some 260,000 clones detected, over 75% appear once; the ten largest clones hold around 1.7%. This clonotype was sampled from a man between 35 and 55 years old who had recovered from COVID-19. The genes are TRBV14 and TRBJ2-7, with TRBD1 identical over 7 bases. The source material was PBMCs or T cells enriched from blood (not recorded which). The CDR3 region has the DNA TGTGCCAGCAGCCAAGGTCCGGGACAGCCTTCCTACGAGCAGTACTTC. The encoded protein is CASSQGPGQPSYEQYF.